The rows below give T cell receptor beta chains drawn from one sample of a study of regulatory T cells. Method: immunoSEQ multiplex PCR; TCRdb's copy keeps in-frame clones and lacks some. Here the sample spans about 17,000 clones, 92% being singletons. Sample: CD8+ T cells sorted from blood. These receptors were collected from a person aged 18 to 35 with CD3G deficiency. Each CDR3 is given with its conserved first and last residue. The order of the fields is V gene, J gene, D gene, clone size, CDR3 DNA, CDR3 protein. The D gene is left open where the match is weak. A row's size may be missing; if present it is once, few, many or a size class.

TRBV7-6	TRBJ2-3	-	-	TGTGCCAGCAGCTTAGGACCGGTACCAGATACGCAGTATTTT	CASSLGPVPDTQYF
TRBV7-6	TRBJ2-2	TRBD1	-	TGTGCCAGCAGCTTAGGGACAGGGGCCACCGGGGAGCTGTTTTTT	CASSLGTGATGELFF
TRBV4-1	TRBJ2-5	TRBD1	-	TGCGCCAGCAGACAGACAGGGGCCCTCATGAGGGAGACCCAGTACTTC	CASRQTGALMRETQYF
TRBV6-1	TRBJ1-1	-	once	TGTGCCAGCAGGGCAGGGGTGACTGAAGCTTTCTTT	CASRAGVTEAFF
TRBV6-1	TRBJ2-1	-	-	TGTGCCAGCACTAGGGGGGACTCATACAATGAGCAGTTCTTC	CASTRGDSYNEQFF
TRBV27	TRBJ2-7	TRBD1	-	TGTGCCAGCAGCACTCAGGGGGCAAGCTCCTACGAGCAGTACTTC	CASSTQGASSYEQYF
TRBV7-2	TRBJ1-6	-	-	TGTGCCAGCAGCTTAGATCGGGGCAGGGGTTATTCACCCCTCCACTTT	CASSLDRGRGYSPLHF
TRBV11-2	TRBJ1-4	-	-	TGTGCCAGCAGTCAAAATGAAAAACTGTTTTTT	CASSQNEKLFF
TRBV4-1	TRBJ2-5	-	-	TGCGCCAGCAGCCAAGTTGCAGGACAAGAGACCCAGTACTTC	CASSQVAGQETQYF
TRBV27	TRBJ2-1	-	-	TGTGCCAGCAGTTTATCGGTAGGGAACAATGAGCAGTTCTTC	CASSLSVGNNEQFF
TRBV7-9	TRBJ2-1	-	-	TGTGCCAGCAGCTTAGCGAACAATGAGCAGTTCTTC	CASSLANNEQFF
TRBV27	TRBJ2-2	-	few	TGTGCCAGCAGTAGCCACACCGGGGAGCTGTTTTTT	CASSSHTGELFF
TRBV25-1	TRBJ1-3	-	-	TGTGCCAGCAGTGAATATTATGGTCCCTCTGGAAACACCATATATTTT	CASSEYYGPSGNTIYF
TRBV4-1	TRBJ1-3	-	-	TGCGCCAGCAGCCAAGAGTGGGGACGGAGCTCTGGAAACACCATATATTTT	CASSQEWGRSSGNTIYF
TRBV6-1	TRBJ2-7	-	-	TGTGCCAGCAGTGCGGGCTACGAGCAGTACTTC	CASSAGYEQYF
TRBV5-6	TRBJ2-5	-	-	TGTGCCAGCACCCTCGGGGACAAGGCTGCAGAGACCCAGTACTTC	CASTLGDKAAETQYF
TRBV9	TRBJ1-6	TRBD1	few	TGTGCCAGCAGCGTCGGGACAGCTCCAGCCCTCCACTTT	CASSVGTAPALHF
TRBV6-1	TRBJ2-1	-	-	TGTGCCAGCAGTGAACAAATTGGATGGCAGACCTACAATGAGCAGTTCTTC	CASSEQIGWQTYNEQFF
TRBV13	TRBJ2-5	TRBD2	-	TGTGCCAGCAGCTTGACCGGGACTAGGGACCAAGAGACCCAGTACTTC	CASSLTGTRDQETQYF
TRBV12-5	TRBJ2-7	TRBD1	-	TGTGCTAGTGGTTTTGTACCGCCGGGACAGGTCCACGAGCAGTACTTC	CASGFVPPGQVHEQYF
TRBV7-9	TRBJ2-1	-	once	TGTGCCAGCACTCAAGGCGGGATGTACAATGAGCAGTTCTTC	CASTQGGMYNEQFF
TRBV9	TRBJ1-1	TRBD1	-	TGTGCCAGCAGCGTAGGAGGCAGGGGGGCTGAAGCTTTCTTT	CASSVGGRGAEAFF
TRBV5-4	TRBJ2-1	TRBD1	-	TGTGCCAGCAGCTTGACAGGGGGCCTCCCCACCTACAATGAGCAGTTCTTC	CASSLTGGLPTYNEQFF
TRBV10-3	TRBJ2-5	-	-	TGTGCCATCGGACCCCAACAGGGAATAGAGACCCAGTACTTC	CAIGPQQGIETQYF
TRBV6-1	TRBJ2-7	TRBD2	-	TGTGCCAGCAGTGAAGGGGCGGGAGCCCACGAGCAGTACTTC	CASSEGAGAHEQYF
TRBV9	TRBJ2-2	-	-	TGTGCCAGCAGCCCTCTTACCGGGGTCGAAGCCGGGGAGCTGTTTTTT	CASSPLTGVEAGELFF
TRBV11-3	TRBJ2-4	-	-	TGTGCCAGCAGCTTAGACCCCAGACTAGTCCACAAAAACATTCAGTACTTC	CASSLDPRLVHKNIQYF
TRBV28	TRBJ1-2	-	-	TGTGCCAGCACCCCATTAGGACTGCCACACCACTATGGCTACACCTTC	CASTPLGLPHHYGYTF
TRBV4-1	TRBJ2-7	-	once	TGCGCCAGCAGCCAAGAGGCCCTGGCGTACGAGCAGTACTTC	CASSQEALAYEQYF
TRBV30	TRBJ1-3	TRBD1	-	TGTGCCTGGAGGACAGGGCCCGGAAACACCATATATTTT	CAWRTGPGNTIYF
TRBV11-2	TRBJ2-7	TRBD1	-	TGTGCCAGCGACTTTGGGACAGTAAGCGAGCAGTACTTC	CASDFGTVSEQYF
TRBV6-1	TRBJ1-1	-	-	TGTGCCAGCAGTGACCCCGTTTCGTACACTGAAGCTTTCTTT	CASSDPVSYTEAFF
TRBV11-2	TRBJ1-6	-	once	TGTGCCAGCAGCCTCCCTCGCGGGGGGGCTGGCTCACCCCTCCACTTT	CASSLPRGGAGSPLHF
TRBV4-1	TRBJ1-5	-	-	TGCGCCAGCAGCCAATCTCAGAATAGCAATCAGCCCCAGCATTTT	CASSQSQNSNQPQHF
TRBV2	TRBJ2-7	TRBD1	-	TGTGCCAGCAGTGACTGGGACAGCTTCTACGAGCAGTACTTC	CASSDWDSFYEQYF
TRBV25-1	TRBJ2-3	TRBD2	-	TGTGCCAGCAGTGAATCAAGCGGGGGGGCTTTAGATACGCAGTATTTT	CASSESSGGALDTQYF
TRBV6-1	TRBJ2-5	-	once	TGTGCCAGCAGGGCCCGGGGGAAAGAGACCCAGTACTTC	CASRARGKETQYF
TRBV6-5	TRBJ2-3	TRBD2	-	TGTGCCAGCAGCGGACTTGGGACTAGGGCGCAGTATTTT	CASSGLGTRAQYF
TRBV5-6	TRBJ2-5	-	-	TGTGCCAGCAGCTTCGGAGAGACCCAGTACTTC	CASSFGETQYF
TRBV7-9	TRBJ2-2	TRBD2	-	TGTGCCAGCAGCGCGATCGGGGGGACCGGGGAGCTGTTTTTT	CASSAIGGTGELFF
TRBV10-1	TRBJ2-3	TRBD2	-	TGCGCCAGCAGCCAGACTAGCCCGAAGAGGGATACGCAGTATTTT	CASSQTSPKRDTQYF
TRBV4-1	TRBJ1-2	TRBD1	-	TGCGCCAGCAGCCAGGGGGACAGGGGGCGCGGAGGCTACACCTTC	CASSQGDRGRGGYTF
TRBV7-9	TRBJ2-1	TRBD1	once	TGTGCCAGCAGCTTCGACGGGGGACAGGGATCTTACAATGAGCAGTTCTTC	CASSFDGGQGSYNEQFF
TRBV27	TRBJ2-7	-	-	TGTGCCAGCAGTTTTCGGCACGGCTACGAGCAGTACTTC	CASSFRHGYEQYF
TRBV6-1	TRBJ2-2	TRBD2	-	TGTGCCAGCAGAACGGGGGTAGCGGGGCCCGGGGAGCTGTTTTTT	CASRTGVAGPGELFF
TRBV9	TRBJ2-7	TRBD2	-	TGTGCCAGCAGCGTAGAGGGAGGGACCTACGAGCAGTACTTC	CASSVEGGTYEQYF
TRBV5-6	TRBJ1-1	TRBD1	-	TGTGCCAGCAGCTTAACAGGGGGCTATAAGAACACTGAAGCTTTCTTT	CASSLTGGYKNTEAFF
TRBV5-8	TRBJ2-1	-	-	TGTGCCAGCAACGACTTTTACAATGAGCAGTTCTTC	CASNDFYNEQFF
TRBV7-9	TRBJ1-2	-	-	TGTGCCAGCAGCTTTGGGTCGGCAGACGGTGGCTACACCTTC	CASSFGSADGGYTF
TRBV7-9	TRBJ2-5	TRBD2	-	TGTGCCAGCAGCTCCGGGGAGGGGGAGACCCAGTACTTC	CASSSGEGETQYF
TRBV7-9	TRBJ2-7	-	-	TGTGCCAGCAGCTCTTTGGACGGAAGCTACGAGCAGTACTTC	CASSSLDGSYEQYF
TRBV28	TRBJ2-1	TRBD1	-	TGTGCCAGCAGTTTTAGGGGGGGACAGGGAGGGATCAATGAGCAGTTCTTC	CASSFRGGQGGINEQFF
TRBV7-9	TRBJ1-3	-	once	TGTGCCAGCAGCGATAGGATCTACGGGTCCGGAAACACCATATATTTT	CASSDRIYGSGNTIYF
TRBV12-5	TRBJ2-7	-	-	TGTGCTAGTGCCACAATTCGGGTCGACGAGCAGTACTTC	CASATIRVDEQYF